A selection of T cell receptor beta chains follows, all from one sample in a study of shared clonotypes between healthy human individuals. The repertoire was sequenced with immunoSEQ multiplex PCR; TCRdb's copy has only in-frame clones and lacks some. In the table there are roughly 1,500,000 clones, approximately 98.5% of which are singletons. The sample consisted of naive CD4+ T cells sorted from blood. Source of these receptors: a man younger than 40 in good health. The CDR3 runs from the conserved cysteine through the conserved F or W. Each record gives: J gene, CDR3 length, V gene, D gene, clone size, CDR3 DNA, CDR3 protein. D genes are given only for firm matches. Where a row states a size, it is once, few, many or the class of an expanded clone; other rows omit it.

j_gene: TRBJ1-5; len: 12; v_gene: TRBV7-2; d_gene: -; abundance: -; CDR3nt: TGTGCCAGCAGCTTAGGGTATCAGCCCCAGCATTTT; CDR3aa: CASSLGYQPQHF
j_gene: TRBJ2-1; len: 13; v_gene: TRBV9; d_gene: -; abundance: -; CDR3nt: TGTGCCAGCAGCCCCAGTCCTTACAATGAGCAGTTCTTC; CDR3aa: CASSPSPYNEQFF
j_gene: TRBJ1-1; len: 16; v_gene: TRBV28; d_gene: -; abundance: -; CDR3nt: TGTGCCAGCAGTTTTCCGTTATGGGGTAGTGCGACTGAAGCTTTCTTT; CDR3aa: CASSFPLWGSATEAFF
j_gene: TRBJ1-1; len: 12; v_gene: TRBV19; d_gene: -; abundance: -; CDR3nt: TGTGCCAGTTTCGGGTCGAACACTGAAGCTTTCTTT; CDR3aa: CASFGSNTEAFF
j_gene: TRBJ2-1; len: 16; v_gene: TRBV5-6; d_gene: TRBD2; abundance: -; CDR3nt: TGTGCCAGCACCATCCTAGCGGGAGGCTCCTACAATGAGCAGTTCTTC; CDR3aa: CASTILAGGSYNEQFF
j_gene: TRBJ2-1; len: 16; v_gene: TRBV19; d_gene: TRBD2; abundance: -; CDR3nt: TGTGCCAGTGGGCCCTGGAATCTAGCGGGTTACAATGAGCAGTTCTTC; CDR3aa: CASGPWNLAGYNEQFF
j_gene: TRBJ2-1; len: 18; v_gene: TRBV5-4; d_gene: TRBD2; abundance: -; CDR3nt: TGTGCCAGCAGCTTTGGTGGCGGGAGGTTTGGAAGGGGCAATGAGCAGTTCTTC; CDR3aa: CASSFGGGRFGRGNEQFF
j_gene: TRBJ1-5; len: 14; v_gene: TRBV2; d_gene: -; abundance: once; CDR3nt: TGTGCCAGCGCCTACAGGGTTAGCAATCAGCCCCAGCATTTT; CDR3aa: CASAYRVSNQPQHF
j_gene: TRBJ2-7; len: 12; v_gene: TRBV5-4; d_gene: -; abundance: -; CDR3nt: TGTGCCAGCAGCTCCGACCGCTACGAGCAGTACTTC; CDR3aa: CASSSDRYEQYF
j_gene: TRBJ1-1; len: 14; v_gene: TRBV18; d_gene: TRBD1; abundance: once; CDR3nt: TGTGCCAGCTCATCGACAGGGGTTGGGACTGAAGCTTTCTTT; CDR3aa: CASSSTGVGTEAFF
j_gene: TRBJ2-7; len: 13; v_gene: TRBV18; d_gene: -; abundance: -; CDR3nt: TGTGCCAGCTCACCACTATCAGCCTACGAGCAGTACTTC; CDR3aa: CASSPLSAYEQYF
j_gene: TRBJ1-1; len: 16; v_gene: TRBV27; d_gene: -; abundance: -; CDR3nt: TGTGCCAGCAGTTTTTCACAGCGGTTGGTGAACACTGAAGCTTTCTTT; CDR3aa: CASSFSQRLVNTEAFF
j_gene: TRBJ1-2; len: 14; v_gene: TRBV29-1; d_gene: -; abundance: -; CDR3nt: TGCAGCGTCCGTGGCAGGGCTGAAAACTATGGCTACACCTTC; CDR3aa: CSVRGRAENYGYTF
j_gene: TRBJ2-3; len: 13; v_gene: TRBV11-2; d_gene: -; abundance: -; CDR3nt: TGTGCCAGCAGCTCAGGATTCACAGATACGCAGTATTTT; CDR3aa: CASSSGFTDTQYF
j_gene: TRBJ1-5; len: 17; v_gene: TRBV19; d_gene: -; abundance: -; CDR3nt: TGTGCCAGTAGTATAGTTGGGGCAGCATATAGCAATCAGCCCCAGCATTTT; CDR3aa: CASSIVGAAYSNQPQHF
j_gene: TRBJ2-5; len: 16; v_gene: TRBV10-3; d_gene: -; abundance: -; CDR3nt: TGTGCCATCAGTGAGATAAGGGGGACTACTCAAGAGACCCAGTACTTC; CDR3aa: CAISEIRGTTQETQYF
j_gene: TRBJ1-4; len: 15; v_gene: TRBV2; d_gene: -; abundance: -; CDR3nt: TGTGCCAGCAGTCCCTCGGGCCAGGGTTACGAAAAACTGTTTTTT; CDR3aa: CASSPSGQGYEKLFF
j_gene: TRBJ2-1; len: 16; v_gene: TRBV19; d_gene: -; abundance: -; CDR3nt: TGTGCCAGTAGTATAGTACCAGGTGAAGGGGGGAATGAGCAGTTCTTC; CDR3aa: CASSIVPGEGGNEQFF
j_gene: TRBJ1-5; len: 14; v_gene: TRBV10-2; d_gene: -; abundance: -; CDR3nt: TGCGCCAGCAGTGAGGGTGGTGGGGATCAGCCCCAGCATTTT; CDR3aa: CASSEGGGDQPQHF
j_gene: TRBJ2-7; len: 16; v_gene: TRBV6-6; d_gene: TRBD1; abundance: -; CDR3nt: TGTGCCAGCAGTTACTCGACAGGGGTCTCCTCGGGCGAGCAGTACTTC; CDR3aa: CASSYSTGVSSGEQYF
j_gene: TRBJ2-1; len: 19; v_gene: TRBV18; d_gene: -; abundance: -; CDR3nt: TGTGCCAGCTCACCATTTGTCTTGCAGTCCCCCAGCTCCTACAATGAGCAGTTCTTC; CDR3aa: CASSPFVLQSPSSYNEQFF
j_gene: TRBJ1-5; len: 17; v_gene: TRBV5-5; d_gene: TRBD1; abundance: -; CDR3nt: TGTGCCAGCAGCGCTAAGGCGACAGGGATGGGCAATCAGCCCCAGCATTTT; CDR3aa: CASSAKATGMGNQPQHF
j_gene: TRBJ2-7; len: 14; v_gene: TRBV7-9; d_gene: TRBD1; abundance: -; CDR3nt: TGTGCCAGCAGTCCCCGGACAGGGACCTACGAGCAGTACTTC; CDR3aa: CASSPRTGTYEQYF
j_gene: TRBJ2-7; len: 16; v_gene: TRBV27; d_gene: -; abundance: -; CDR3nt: TGTGCCAGCAGTTTATCGACCCCCCTCCCTATGTTCCAGCAGTACTTC; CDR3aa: CASSLSTPLPMFQQYF
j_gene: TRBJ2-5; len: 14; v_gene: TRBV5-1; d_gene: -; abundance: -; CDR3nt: TGCGCCAGCAGCTTCCGGGACCGCCAAGAGACCCAGTACTTC; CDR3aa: CASSFRDRQETQYF
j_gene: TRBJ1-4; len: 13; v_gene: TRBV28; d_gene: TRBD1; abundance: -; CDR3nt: TGTGCCAGCATTGACAGGGGGACTGAAAAACTGTTTTTT; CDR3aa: CASIDRGTEKLFF
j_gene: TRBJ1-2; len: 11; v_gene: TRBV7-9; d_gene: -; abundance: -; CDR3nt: TGTGCCAGCAGCTTAGGGGATGGCTACACCTTC; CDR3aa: CASSLGDGYTF
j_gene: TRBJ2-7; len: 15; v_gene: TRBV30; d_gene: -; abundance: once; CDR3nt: TGTGCCTGGAGAAAGTGGGCAGGGCAGTCCTACGAGCAGTACTTC; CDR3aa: CAWRKWAGQSYEQYF